This T cell receptor (beta chain) emerged from a study of PD-1 blockade in classical Hodgkin lymphoma. Across the study: It was nivolumab at 3 mg/kg, given intravenously every 2 weeks, that patients received.

Study outcomes and limitations: Initiation of nivolumab under 1 year after ASCT led to exclusion of patients. By C4D1, CD4+ diversity increased significantly, especially in complete responders. Compared with healthy donors, newly diagnosed patients reportedly showed lower baseline TCR diversity.

Assay used: immunoSEQ multiplex PCR; TCRdb lists only in-frame clones, some missing. This sample yields about 28,000 clones, of which 80% are seen a single time; roughly 17% belongs to the top ten. Described time point: cycle 4 day 1 (C4D1), after around six weeks of nivolumab. After autologous stem cell transplantation all patients relapsed, and prior brentuximab vedotin exposure differed between cohorts. Comments on this clone: Its cognate antigen is unknown.

The TCR sequence derives from a human donor with classical Hodgkin lymphoma. Sequenced material: peripheral blood mononuclear cells (PBMCs), taken before the fourth cycle of nivolumab.

The CDR3 loop is CAVLRAGAYEQYF. CDR3 nucleotides: TGCGCCGTATTGAGGGCAGGAGCCTACGAGCAGTACTTC. This chain connects TRBV10-2 to TRBJ2-7, with a tentative D call TRBD2 (5 bases). Germline V gene data show CDR1 as WSHSY and CDR2 as SAAADI. Trimming removed 11 bases from V and 2 bases from J, with 16 bases in between. This CDR3 spans 13 amino acids.